The source of this T cell receptor beta chain is a study of identical twins. Study-level results: Out-of-frame alpha sequences shared by twins were enriched for low generation probability. The authors drew conclusions from cross-sectional statistical analysis rather than following the same donors.

A template switching step contributed a universal primer site, while unique molecular identifiers were present in the cDNA. TCRdb re-called the 5' RACE reads with MiXCR, one entry per CDR3 protein. In the table there are around 480,000 distinct CDR3 sequences, approximately 15% of which are singletons. Points on this clonotype: Its specificity is unknown.

CDR3 size: 14 residues. V was clipped by 6 bases and J by 7 bases, with 15 bases between them. From germline, CDR1 is KGHSH and CDR2 LQKENI. These data were likewise used in another study, on yellow fever vaccine responses in identical twins.

The receptor comes from a woman aged 18-35 years in good health. The chain recombines TRBV18 with TRBJ1-4, with a tentative D call TRBD1 (6 bases). The specimen sequenced was CD4+ T cells sorted from blood. CDR3 in amino acids: CASSRAGEGEKLFF. The CDR3 DNA reads as TGTGCCAGCTCGCGGGCAGGGGAAGGTGAAAAACTGTTTTTT.